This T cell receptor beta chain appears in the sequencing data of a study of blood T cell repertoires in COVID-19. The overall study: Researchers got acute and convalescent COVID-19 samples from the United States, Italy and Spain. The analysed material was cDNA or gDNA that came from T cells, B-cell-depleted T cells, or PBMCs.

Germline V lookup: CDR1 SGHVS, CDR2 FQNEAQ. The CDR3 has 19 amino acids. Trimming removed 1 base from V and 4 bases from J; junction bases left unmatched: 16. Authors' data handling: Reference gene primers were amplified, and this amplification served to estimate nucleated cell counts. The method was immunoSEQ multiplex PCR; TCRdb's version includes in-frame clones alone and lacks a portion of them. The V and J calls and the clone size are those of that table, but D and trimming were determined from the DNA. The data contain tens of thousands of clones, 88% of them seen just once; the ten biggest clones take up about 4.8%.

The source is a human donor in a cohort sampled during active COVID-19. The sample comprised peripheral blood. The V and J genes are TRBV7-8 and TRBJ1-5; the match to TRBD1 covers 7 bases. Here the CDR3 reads CASSLVGTAALQVNQPQHF. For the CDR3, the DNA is TGTGCCAGCAGCTTAGTCGGGACAGCCGCACTTCAAGTTAATCAGCCCCAGCATTTT.